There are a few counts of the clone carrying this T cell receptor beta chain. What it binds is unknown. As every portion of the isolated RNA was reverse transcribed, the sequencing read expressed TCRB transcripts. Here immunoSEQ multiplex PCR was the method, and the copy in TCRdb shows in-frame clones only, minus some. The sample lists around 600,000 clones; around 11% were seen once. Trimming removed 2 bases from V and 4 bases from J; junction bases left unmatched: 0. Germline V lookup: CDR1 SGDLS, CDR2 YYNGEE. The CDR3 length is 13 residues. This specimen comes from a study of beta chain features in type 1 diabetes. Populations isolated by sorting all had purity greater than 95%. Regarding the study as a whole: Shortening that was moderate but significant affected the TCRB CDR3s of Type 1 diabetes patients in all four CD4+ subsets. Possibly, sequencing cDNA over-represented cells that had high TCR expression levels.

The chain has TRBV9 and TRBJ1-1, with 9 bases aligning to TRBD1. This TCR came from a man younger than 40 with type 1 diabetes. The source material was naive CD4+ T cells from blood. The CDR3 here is CASSVTGGTEAFF. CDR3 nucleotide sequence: TGTGCCAGCAGCGTGACAGGGGGCACTGAAGCTTTCTTT.